These 25 T cell receptor beta chains were sequenced from one sample in a study of T-cell reconstitution after alpha-beta-depleted transplantation in children. TCRbeta library construction was performed incorporating unique molecular identifiers. TCRdb ran MiXCR on the PCR reads and lists one entry per CDR3 protein. The sample lists approximately 200,000 distinct CDR3 sequences, roughly 15% seen once, with around 13% in the top ten. The specimen was PBMCs from the stem cell graft donor, collected from the stem cell graft. The receptor set was obtained from a human donor who donated a stem cell graft to a child with acute lymphoblastic leukemia.

This clonotype has at least ten counts. This rearrangement joins TRBV20-1 to TRBJ2-7, with TRBD2 as a possible D gene (6 bases). The germline V gene has CDR1 DFQATT and CDR2 SNEGSKA (reference sequence). This CDR3 comprises 14 residues. Trimming removed 0 bases at V and 5 bases at J, with 14 bases between. The CDR3 loop is CSARDLRGFNEQYF. CDR3 bases: TGCAGTGCTAGAGATCTACGGGGGTTTAACGAGCAGTACTTC.

This clonotype was counted ten times or more. V usage is TRBV28 and J usage is TRBJ2-3; either TRBD1 or TRBD2 may supply D (5 bases each). V lost 7 bases, J lost 6 bases, and 17 bases lay in between. Germline V lookup: CDR1 MDHEN, CDR2 SYDVKM. This CDR3 is built from 14 residues. The CDR3 reads CASTHPLGADTQYF. The CDR3 DNA reads as TGTGCCAGCACCCATCCCCTCGGGGCCGATACGCAGTATTTT.

V gene TRBV30 combines with J gene TRBJ2-1, with D possibly being TRBD2 (6 bases). In germline, CDR1 is GTSNPN, CDR2 SVGIG (reference sequence). The CDR3 covers 15 residues. The ends were cut back, 1 base at V and 0 bases at J, with 10 bases in the middle. The CDR3 sequence: CAWSGDWSSYNEQFF. The CDR3 nucleotides are TGTGCCTGGAGTGGGGACTGGAGCTCCTACAATGAGCAGTTCTTC. Looking up the rest from reference TRBV30 and TRBJ2-1 gives the full variable domain: SQTIHQWPATLVQPVGSPLSLECTVEGTSNPNLYWYRQAAGRGLQLLFYSVGIGQISSEVPQNLSASRPQDRQFILSSKKLLLSDSGFYLCAWSGDWSSYNEQFFGPGTRLTVL.

This clonotype appeared a few times. The chain carries TRBV3-1 and TRBJ2-4, with D maybe TRBD2 (6 bases). V gave up 5 bases and J gave up 0 bases, with 8 bases separating them. Germline CDR1 and CDR2: LGHDT and YNNKEL (reference sequence). The CDR3 spans 14 residues. DNA of the CDR3: TGTGCCAGCAGCTGGAGGGTAGCCAAAAACATTCAGTACTTC. It translates to CASSWRVAKNIQYF.

This clonotype was detected many times. This chain links TRBV12-3 or TRBV12-4 with TRBJ2-1, with D possibly being TRBD1 (5 bases). The CDR3 sequence is 15 residues long. V was cut by 3 bases and J by 8 bases, with 17 bases left in between. DNA for the CDR3: TGTGCCAGCAGTTTCTCCAGGGTTGTCGTCGATGAGCAGTTCTTC. Translation: CASSFSRVVVDEQFF.

This clonotype was counted ten times or more. The chain has TRBV29-1 and TRBJ2-1, with 7 bases matching TRBD2. This CDR3 region has 13 residues. The J segment lost 9 bases and the V segment lost 3 bases, leaving 8 bases of the junction unmatched. The germline V gene has CDR1 SQVTM and CDR2 ANQGSEA. CDR3 protein: CSVDPGRLTEQFF. The CDR3, as DNA: TGCAGCGTTGATCCCGGGAGGCTCACTGAGCAGTTCTTC.

Ten or more counts support this clonotype. The CDR3 loop is CASSLLWQGPEAFF. CDR3 sequence (DNA): TGCGCCAGCAGCTTGCTGTGGCAGGGGCCTGAAGCTTTCTTT. J is TRBJ1-1 and V is TRBV5-1; D possibly corresponds to TRBD1 (6 bases). Trimming stripped 1 base from V and 6 bases from J, with 13 bases between. Germline V gene sequence: CDR1 SGHRS, CDR2 YFSETQ. The CDR3 totals 14 residues.

This clonotype was seen at least ten times. The CDR3 region is CATGRPDQDTQYF. CDR3 nucleotides: TGTGCCACAGGACGGCCGGATCAGGATACGCAGTATTTT. The chain joins TRBV24-1 to TRBJ2-3; D remains ambiguous. Per the germline V gene, CDR1 is KGHDR and CDR2 is SFDVKD. The CDR3 contains 13 residues. Trimming cost V 10 bases and J 6 bases, with 16 bases left between them.

The table lists this clonotype with many counts. The V call is TRBV5-1, the J call TRBJ2-1; no clear D. Trimming stripped 1 base from V and 4 bases from J, with 9 bases between. CDR3 length: 14 amino acids. The germline gives CDR1 SGHRS, CDR2 YFSETQ. The CDR3 DNA sequence: TGCGCCAGCAGCTTGCCAGGATTATACAATGAGCAGTTCTTC. The encoded protein is CASSLPGLYNEQFF.

About this clonotype itself: A much larger clone lies one base from this, so it may be a read error. The chain carries TRBV20-1 and TRBJ2-3; the match to TRBD1 covers 7 bases. CDR1 DFQATT and CDR2 SNEGSKA come from the germline V gene (reference sequence). This CDR3 has 16 residues. In nucleotides, the CDR3 is TGCTGTGCTAGAGCCCGCGACAGGGTGCGGCCAGATACGCAGTATTTT. As protein: CCARARDRVRPDTQYF.

In regard to this clonotype: This may come from a read error, since a much larger clone is one base off. The CDR3 region is CASSPQRDRRNGKLFF. CDR3 DNA sequence: TGTGCCAGCAGCCCCCAACGTGACAGGCGCAATGGAAAACTGTTTTTT. The chain couples TRBV7-2 to TRBJ1-4, with D possibly being TRBD1 (6 bases). Germline V lookup: CDR1 SGHTA, CDR2 FQGNSA. The CDR3 runs to 16 residues.

This clonotype was found many times. The chain combines TRBV7-9 with TRBJ1-1; D unresolved. The V and J ends lost 6 bases and 0 bases respectively, with 2 bases between them. This CDR3 has 11 residues. Germline CDR1 is SEHNR and CDR2 is FQNEAQ (reference sequence). This CDR3 is CASSMNTEAFF. The DNA for the CDR3 is TGTGCCAGCAGTATGAACACTGAAGCTTTCTTT.

At least ten counts were recorded for this clonotype. The V gene is TRBV7-9, the J gene TRBJ2-1; 7 nucleotides align to TRBD2. With 0 bases clipped from V and 9 bases from J, the junction kept 5 bases outside the gene matches. CDR3 length equals 14 residues. Germline V gene data show CDR1 as SEHNR and CDR2 as FQNEAQ (reference sequence). The CDR3 bases are TGTGCCAGCAGCTTAGCGGGAGGGGTCGCTGAGCAGTTCTTC. It is translated as CASSLAGGVAEQFF.

The sample holds many counts of this clonotype. The chain combines TRBV7-2 with TRBJ2-7; no definite D call. V dropped 0 bases and J dropped 3 bases, with 9 bases sitting between them. The germline CDR1 and CDR2 sequences are SGHTA and FQGNSA. There are 14 residues in the CDR3. This chain's CDR3 is CASSLAGYVYEQYF. The CDR3 DNA is TGTGCCAGCAGCTTAGCGGGGTACGTCTACGAGCAGTACTTC.

Many counts were recorded for this clonotype. The chain uses TRBV4-2 and TRBJ2-5; the D gene could be TRBD1 or TRBD2 (5 bases each). Germline loops: CDR1 LGHNA, CDR2 YNFKEQ. V dropped 1 base and J dropped 4 bases, with 16 bases sitting between them. This CDR3 is built from 16 residues. The chain's CDR3 is CASSQAGTKGRETQYF. For the CDR3, the DNA is TGTGCCAGCAGCCAAGCCGGGACCAAGGGAAGAGAGACCCAGTACTTC.

In this sample, this clonotype turned up many times. The chain couples TRBV29-1 to TRBJ2-1, with D possibly TRBD2 on 6 matching bases. The V end lost 3 bases, the J end lost 2 bases, and 14 bases lay between the germline ends. In germline, CDR1 is SQVTM, CDR2 ANQGSEA. The CDR3 sequence is 15 residues long. CDR3 loop: CSVERDVVAYNEQFF. The DNA of the CDR3 is TGCAGCGTTGAGCGGGACGTCGTAGCCTACAATGAGCAGTTCTTC.

Ten or more counts support this clonotype. V is TRBV13 and J is TRBJ1-1; D is unresolved. The germline V and J ends were trimmed by 5 bases and 0 bases, with 7 bases remaining between them. The CDR3 has 13 amino acids. CDR1 is PRHDT and CDR2 is FYEKMQ in the germline V gene (reference sequence). The CDR3 loop is CASSRAMNTEAFF. The CDR3 DNA follows: TGTGCCAGCAGCCGGGCGATGAACACTGAAGCTTTCTTT. Looking up the rest from reference TRBV13 and TRBJ1-1 gives the full variable domain: AAGVIQSPRHLIKEKRETATLKCYPIPRHDTVYWYQQGPGQDPQFLISFYEKMQSDKGSIPDRFSAQQFSDYHSELNMSSLELGDSALYFCASSRAMNTEAFFGQGTRLTVV.

Comment on this clonotype: A much larger clone sits a single nucleotide away, making a read error possible. The chain uses TRBV5-1 and TRBJ2-1, with 10 bases lining up with TRBD2. The CDR3 totals 16 residues. CDR1 and CDR2 from the germline V gene are SGHRS and YFSETQ. This chain's CDR3 is CASRSPGLARANDQFF. The DNA of the CDR3 is TGCGCCAGCAGGTCACCGGGACTAGCGAGGGCCAATGACCAGTTCTTC. Using reference TRBV5-1 and TRBJ2-1 for the parts outside the CDR3, the full variable domain is KAGVTQTPRYLIKTRGQQVTLSCSPISGHRSVSWYQQTPGQGLQFLFEYFSETQRNKGNFPGRFSGRQFSNSRSEMNVSTLELGDSALYLCASRSPGLARANDQFFGPGTRLTVL.

This clonotype was recorded many times. This chain uses TRBV7-2 with TRBJ2-7; a weak D match, TRBD2 (6 bases). Trimming removed 1 base from V and 6 bases from J, with 16 bases in between. CDR3 length equals 15 residues. CDR1 is SGHTA and CDR2 is FQGNSA in the germline V gene. CDR3 DNA: TGTGCCAGCAGCTTAGAAGCGGGTCTTGGGGGCGAGCAGTACTTC. Amino acid sequence: CASSLEAGLGGEQYF.

This clonotype showed up just once. V usage is TRBV6-6 and J usage is TRBJ2-7; 11 bases line up with TRBD2. With V trimmed by 7 bases and J by 7 bases, 21 bases remained unmatched. The CDR3 totals 18 residues. Germline assignment: CDR1 MNHNY and CDR2 SVGAGI (reference sequence). The CDR3 loop reads CASTSLGLAGGKGGEQYF. DNA of the CDR3: TGTGCCAGCACCTCATTAGGTCTAGCGGGAGGAAAAGGAGGAGAGCAGTACTTC.

To note about this clonotype: A read error may be the cause here, since a much bigger clone is one base away. V usage is TRBV6-2 or TRBV6-3 and J usage is TRBJ1-1, with TRBD1 as a possible D gene (5 bases). Germline CDR1 is MNHEY and CDR2 is SVGEGT. There are 15 residues in the CDR3. The V end was cut by 1 base, the J end by 3 bases, with 12 bases between. CDR3 bases: TGTGCCAGCAGTTACTATCGAGGGGTTTACACTGAAGCTTTCTTT. This sequence encodes CASSYYRGVYTEAFF.

This clonotype was picked up a small number of times. This chain uses TRBV4-2 with TRBJ1-1, with 9 bases fitting TRBD1. In germline, CDR1 is LGHNA, CDR2 YNFKEQ. The V and J ends lost 4 bases and 5 bases, in that order; junction bases with no gene match: 11. This CDR3 is 16 amino acids long. The CDR3 sequence is CASSPWTGEVGTEAFF. In nucleotides, the CDR3 is TGTGCCAGCAGCCCTTGGACAGGGGAGGTTGGTACTGAAGCTTTCTTT.

A few counts support this clonotype. V gene TRBV25-1 combines with J gene TRBJ2-1; D is uncertain. The CDR3 loop spans 13 amino acids. With 7 bases removed from V and 2 bases from J, the gap between germline ends came to 9 bases. Per germline, CDR1 MGHDK and CDR2 SYGVNS. The CDR3 sequence is CASTATTYNEQFF. Here the CDR3 DNA reads TGTGCCAGCACTGCAACCACCTACAATGAGCAGTTCTTC.

Ten or more counts support this clonotype. The chain has TRBV7-9 and TRBJ2-3; 9 bases align to TRBD2. The V and J ends lost 5 bases and 2 bases, in that order; junction bases with no gene match: 5. The germline V gene has CDR1 SEHNR and CDR2 FQNEAQ (reference sequence). The CDR3 runs 15 residues. The CDR3 sequence: CASSHGLAYTDTQYF. For the CDR3, the DNA is TGTGCCAGCAGCCACGGACTAGCGTACACAGATACGCAGTATTTT.

This chain connects TRBV2 to TRBJ2-5; no definite D call. CDR1 SNHLY and CDR2 FYNNEI come from the germline V gene. The CDR3 has 13 residues. V lost 1 base, J lost 4 bases, and 7 bases lay in between. The CDR3 region has the DNA TGTGCCAGCAGTGAAGATAGCTCAGAGACCCAGTACTTC. Its protein is CASSEDSSETQYF.